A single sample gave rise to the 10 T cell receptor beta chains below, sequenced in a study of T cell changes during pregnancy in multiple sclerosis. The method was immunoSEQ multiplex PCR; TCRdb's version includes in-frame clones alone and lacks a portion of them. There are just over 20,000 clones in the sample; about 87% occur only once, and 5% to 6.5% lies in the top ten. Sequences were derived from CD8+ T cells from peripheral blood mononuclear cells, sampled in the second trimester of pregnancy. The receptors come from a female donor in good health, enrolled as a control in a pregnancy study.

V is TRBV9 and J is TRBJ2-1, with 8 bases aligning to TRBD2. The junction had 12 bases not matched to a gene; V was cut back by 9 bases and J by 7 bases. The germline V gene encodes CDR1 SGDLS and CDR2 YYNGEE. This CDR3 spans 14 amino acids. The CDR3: CANLERGHGNEQFF. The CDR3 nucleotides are TGTGCCAACCTAGAGCGGGGGCATGGGAATGAGCAGTTCTTC.

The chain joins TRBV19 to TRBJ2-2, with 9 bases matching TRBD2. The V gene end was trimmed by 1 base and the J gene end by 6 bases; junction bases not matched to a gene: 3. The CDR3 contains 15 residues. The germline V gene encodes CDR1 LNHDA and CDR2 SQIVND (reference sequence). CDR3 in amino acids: CASSIVAGAAGELFF. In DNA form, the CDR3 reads TGTGCCAGTAGTATAGTAGCGGGAGCGGCCGGGGAGCTGTTTTTT.

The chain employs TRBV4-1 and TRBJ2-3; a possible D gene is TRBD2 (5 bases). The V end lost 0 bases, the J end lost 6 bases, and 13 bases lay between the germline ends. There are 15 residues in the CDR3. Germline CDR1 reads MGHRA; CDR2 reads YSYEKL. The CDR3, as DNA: TGCGCCAGCAGCCAAGATCGGCTAGCTGGGGATACGCAGTATTTT. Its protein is CASSQDRLAGDTQYF.

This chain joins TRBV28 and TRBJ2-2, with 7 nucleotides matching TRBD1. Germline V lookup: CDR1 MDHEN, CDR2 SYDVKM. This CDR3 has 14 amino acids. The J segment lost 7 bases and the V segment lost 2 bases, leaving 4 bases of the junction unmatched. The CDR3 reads CASSLEGADGELFF. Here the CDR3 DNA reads TGTGCCAGCAGTTTAGAGGGGGCCGACGGGGAGCTGTTTTTT.

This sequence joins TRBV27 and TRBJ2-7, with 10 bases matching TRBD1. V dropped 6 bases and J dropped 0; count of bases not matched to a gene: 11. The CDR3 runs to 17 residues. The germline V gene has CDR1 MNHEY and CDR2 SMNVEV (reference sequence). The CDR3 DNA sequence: TGTGCCAGCAGCCGGGACAGGGGCTACTTAAGCTCCTACGAGCAGTACTTC. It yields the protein CASSRDRGYLSSYEQYF.

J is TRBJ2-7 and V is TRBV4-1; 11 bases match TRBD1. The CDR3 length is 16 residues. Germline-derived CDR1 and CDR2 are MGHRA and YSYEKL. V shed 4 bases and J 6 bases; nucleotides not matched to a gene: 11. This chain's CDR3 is CASSPITGTGGSEQYF. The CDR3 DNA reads TGCGCCAGCAGCCCTATAACCGGGACAGGGGGATCCGAGCAGTACTTC.

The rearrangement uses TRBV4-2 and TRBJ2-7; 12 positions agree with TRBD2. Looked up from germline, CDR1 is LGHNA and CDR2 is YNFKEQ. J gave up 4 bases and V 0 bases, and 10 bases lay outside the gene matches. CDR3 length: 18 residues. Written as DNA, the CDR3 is TGTGCCAGCAGCCAAGAACTTGGGCTAGCGGGAGGGCCGTACGAGCAGTACTTC. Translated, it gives CASSQELGLAGGPYEQYF.

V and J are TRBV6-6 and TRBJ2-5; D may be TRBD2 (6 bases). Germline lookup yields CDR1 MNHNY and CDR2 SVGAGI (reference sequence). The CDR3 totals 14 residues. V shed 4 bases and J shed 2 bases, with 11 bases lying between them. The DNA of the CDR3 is TGTGCCAGCAGTTTCTTACTAGCACAAGAGACCCAGTACTTC. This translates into CASSFLLAQETQYF.

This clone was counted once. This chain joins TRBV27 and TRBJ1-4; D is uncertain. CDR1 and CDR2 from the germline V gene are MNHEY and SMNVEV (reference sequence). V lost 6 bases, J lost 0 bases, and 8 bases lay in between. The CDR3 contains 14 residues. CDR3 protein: CASRKSATNEKLFF. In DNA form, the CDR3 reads TGTGCCAGCAGAAAGAGTGCAACTAATGAAAAACTGTTTTTT. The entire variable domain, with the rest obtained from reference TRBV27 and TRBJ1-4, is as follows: EAQVTQNPRYLITVTGKKLTVTCSQNMNHEYMSWYRQDPGLGLRQIYYSMNVEVTDKGDVPEGYKVSRKEKRNFPLILESPSPNQTSLYFCASRKSATNEKLFFGSGTQLSVL.

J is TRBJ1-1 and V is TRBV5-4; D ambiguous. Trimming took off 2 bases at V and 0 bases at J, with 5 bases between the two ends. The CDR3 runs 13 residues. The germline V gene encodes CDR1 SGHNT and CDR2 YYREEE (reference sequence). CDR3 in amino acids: CASSLRVNTEAFF. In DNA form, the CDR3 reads TGTGCCAGCAGCTTACGAGTGAACACTGAAGCTTTCTTT.